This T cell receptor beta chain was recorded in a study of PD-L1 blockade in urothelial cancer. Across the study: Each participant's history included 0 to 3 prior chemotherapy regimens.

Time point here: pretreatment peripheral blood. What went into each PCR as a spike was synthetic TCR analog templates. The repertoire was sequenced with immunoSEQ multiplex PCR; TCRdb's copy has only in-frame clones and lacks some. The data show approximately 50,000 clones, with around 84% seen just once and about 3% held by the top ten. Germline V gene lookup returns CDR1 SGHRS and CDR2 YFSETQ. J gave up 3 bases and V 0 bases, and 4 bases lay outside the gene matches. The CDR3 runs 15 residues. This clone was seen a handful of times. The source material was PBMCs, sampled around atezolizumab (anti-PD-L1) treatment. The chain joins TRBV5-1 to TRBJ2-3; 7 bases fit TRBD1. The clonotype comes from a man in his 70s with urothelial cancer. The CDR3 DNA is TGCGCCAGCAGCTTGGTTGGGACAGAAACAGATACGCAGTATTTT. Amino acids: CASSLVGTETDTQYF.